This TCR beta chain was identified in a study of response to subunit inactivated influenza vaccine. TCRdb recomputed calls from the RT-PCR reads with MiXCR, one row per CDR3 protein. The sample gives roughly 180,000 distinct CDR3 sequences, about 9% of which show up once; about a tenth is in the top ten. Study-level results: Authors suggested seasonal influenza vaccinations each recruit few new T cells.

Turning to this clonotype: Its antigen is currently unknown.

Trimming cost V 1 base and J 7 bases, with 8 bases left between them. The CDR3 has 12 amino acids. CDR1 SEHNR and CDR2 FQNEAQ come from the germline V gene (reference sequence). The rearrangement uses TRBV7-9 and TRBJ2-7; D is undetermined. The origin of this receptor is a man aged 45-65 years who received an inactivated influenza vaccine. The specimen comprised non-naive T cells sorted from PBMCs, sampled on the day of vaccination. CDR3 nucleotides: TGTGCCAGCAGCTTAGGTAGCCCGGAGCAGTACTTC. This sequence encodes CASSLGSPEQYF.